These 16 T cell receptor beta chains originate from one sample sequenced in a study of vaccination effects on CD4 cells after COVID-19. Profiled with immunoSEQ multiplex PCR; TCRdb holds only in-frame clones, not every one. Here the sample spans about 54,000 clones, 75% to 90% being singletons. These TCRs are of unknown antigen specificity. Antigen-specific CD4+ T cells expanded by the ViraFEST assay with viral peptide pools were then sequenced. Culture proceeded for 9 to 11 days, and CD4+ T cells were then isolated. The sample consisted of CD4+ T cells from PBMCs cultured with HCoV-229E spike peptides, taken before COVID-19 vaccination. Receptors originate from a human donor who received a COVID-19 vaccine.

This chain connects TRBV11-2 to TRBJ1-4; a possible D gene is TRBD1 (5 bases). The CDR3 covers 15 residues. V shed 3 bases and J shed 5 bases, with 13 bases lying between them. Per germline, CDR1 SGHAT and CDR2 FQNNGV. CDR3 DNA: TGTGCCAGCAGCTTCACCGGGACGGAAAATGAAAAACTGTTTTTT. It encodes CASSFTGTENEKLFF.

This chain links TRBV30 with TRBJ2-3, with D tentatively TRBD1 or TRBD2 (5 bases each). V shed 2 bases and J shed 0 bases, with 12 bases lying between them. This CDR3 has 15 amino acids. Germline lookup yields CDR1 GTSNPN and CDR2 SVGIG (reference sequence). Here the CDR3 reads CAWSPGPASTDTQYF. The DNA of the CDR3 is TGTGCCTGGAGTCCGGGACCGGCAAGCACAGATACGCAGTATTTT.

This clone turned up a few times. CDR3 amino acids: CASSIPGATGELFF. In DNA form, the CDR3 reads TGTGCCAGCTCAATCCCGGGGGCCACCGGGGAGCTGTTTTTT. V is TRBV18 and J is TRBJ2-2; either TRBD1 or TRBD2 may supply D (6 bases each). V was pared by 5 bases and J by 4 bases, with 11 bases between. Germline CDR1 reads KGHSH; CDR2 reads LQKENI. This CDR3 contains 14 residues.

The V and J genes are TRBV2 and TRBJ2-1, with D tentatively TRBD1 (6 bases). The V gene's germline CDR1 is SNHLY and CDR2 FYNNEI. This CDR3 has 15 amino acids. V lost 7 bases to trimming and J lost 3 bases, with 16 bases between them. The CDR3 spells CASMGAVGYYNEQFF. As DNA, the CDR3 is TGTGCCAGCATGGGGGCCGTAGGGTACTACAATGAGCAGTTCTTC.

CDR3 sequence (DNA): TGTGCCAGCAGTGAAGGGCACCTTGCGACCTATGGCTACACCTTC. This translates into CASSEGHLATYGYTF. V is TRBV6-1 and J is TRBJ1-2, with unresolved D. The length of the CDR3 is 15 residues. Trimming removed 1 base from V and 4 bases from J, with 13 bases in between. CDR1 is MNHNS, CDR2 SASEGT, per germline.

The chain has TRBV28 and TRBJ1-6, with D tentatively TRBD1 (5 bases). V was pared by 4 bases and J by 7 bases, with 14 bases between. In germline, CDR1 is MDHEN, CDR2 SYDVKM. This CDR3 comprises 15 residues. The DNA for the CDR3 is TGTGCCAGCAGTTACGCGGGGGGAGGGAATTCACCCCTCCACTTT. This gives the protein CASSYAGGGNSPLHF.

V gene TRBV9 combines with J gene TRBJ1-2, with a possible D match to TRBD1 (5 bases). The length of the CDR3 is 17 residues. The V gene lost 3 bases and the J gene lost 2 bases, with 20 bases spanning the gap. CDR1 is SGDLS and CDR2 is YYNGEE in the germline V gene. DNA of the CDR3: TGTGCCAGCAGCGAGGGAGGTCCGGGACGGACAAACTATGGCTACACCTTC. Protein sequence: CASSEGGPGRTNYGYTF. The whole variable domain, remainder taken from reference TRBV9 and TRBJ1-2, is DSGVTQTPKHLITATGQRVTLRCSPRSGDLSVYWYQQSLDQGLQFLIQYYNGEERAKGNILERFSAQQFPDLHSELNLSSLELGDSALYFCASSEGGPGRTNYGYTFGSGTRLTVV.

This clone was counted only a few times. The J gene is TRBJ2-3, the V gene TRBV24-1, with TRBD1 as a possible D gene (6 bases). The germline CDR1 and CDR2 sequences are KGHDR and SFDVKD. The CDR3 spans 15 residues. Trimming pared 0 bases from V and 5 bases from J, leaving 11 bases between. In nucleotides, the CDR3 is TGTGCCACCAGTGATTTGGGGGACATCAGAGATACGCAGTATTTT. This gives the protein CATSDLGDIRDTQYF.

The chain recombines TRBV29-1 with TRBJ2-1; D might be TRBD2 (5 bases). The CDR3 length is 14 residues. With 2 bases removed from V and 6 bases from J, the gap between germline ends came to 14 bases. Germline V gene sequence: CDR1 SQVTM, CDR2 ANQGSEA. The CDR3 reads CSVELDSPLNEQFF. In nucleotides, the CDR3 is TGCAGCGTTGAACTGGACTCCCCTCTCAATGAGCAGTTCTTC.

This clone was recorded only once. The chain joins TRBV6-5 to TRBJ1-1, with D perhaps matching TRBD1 (5 bases). Deletions cut 1 base from V and 4 bases from J, with 16 bases between. Germline V gene lookup returns CDR1 MNHEY and CDR2 SVGAGI. This CDR3 has 16 amino acids. CDR3 DNA sequence: TGTGCCAGCAGTTACTGGGGCCCGGGCCTCGGCACTGAAGCTTTCTTT. Its translation: CASSYWGPGLGTEAFF.

The chain has TRBV24-1 and TRBJ2-6, with 10 bases matching TRBD1. Germline CDR1 reads KGHDR; CDR2 reads SFDVKD. The CDR3 covers 18 residues. V was pared by 3 bases and J by 0 bases, with 4 bases of the junction left unmatched. CDR3: CATSDETGGGSGANVLTF. Here the CDR3 DNA reads TGTGCCACCAGTGATGAGACAGGGGGCGGCTCTGGGGCCAACGTCCTGACTTTC.

This rearrangement joins TRBV5-1 to TRBJ2-3; TRBD2 matches at 8 bases. Trimming at V came to 4 bases and at J to 2 bases, leaving 9 bases not matched to a gene. This CDR3 is 16 amino acids long. Germline V gene lookup returns CDR1 SGHRS and CDR2 YFSETQ. This chain's CDR3 is CASSPASGGYTDTQYF. The CDR3 region has the DNA TGCGCCAGCAGCCCGGCGAGCGGGGGATACACAGATACGCAGTATTTT.

The chain uses TRBV4-1 and TRBJ2-5; D is perhaps TRBD2 (6 bases). CDR1 and CDR2 from the germline V gene are MGHRA and YSYEKL. The CDR3 runs to 16 residues. The germline V and J ends were trimmed by 1 base and 3 bases, with 15 bases remaining between them. The CDR3 loop reads CASSQAQSSGKETQYF. The CDR3, as DNA: TGCGCCAGCAGCCAAGCCCAGAGTAGCGGTAAAGAGACCCAGTACTTC.

This clone occurred once. The chain couples TRBV2 to TRBJ2-5; D unresolved. Trimming shortened V by 4 bases and J by 5 bases, and 11 bases separated the two germline ends. The CDR3 sequence is 13 residues long. Germline V gene lookup returns CDR1 SNHLY and CDR2 FYNNEI. CDR3 sequence: CASSASYLETQYF. The CDR3, as DNA: TGTGCCAGCAGTGCTTCCTATCTTGAGACCCAGTACTTC.

The chain recombines TRBV27 with TRBJ2-6; TRBD1 might be the D (6 bases). The V end lost 6 bases, the J end lost 2 bases, and 20 bases lay between the germline ends. The CDR3 contains 18 residues. Looked up from germline, CDR1 is MNHEY and CDR2 is SMNVEV (reference sequence). CDR3 sequence (DNA): TGTGCCAGCAGCCTCCGACGAACAGGGTTTACTGGGGCCAACGTCCTGACTTTC. Translating gives CASSLRRTGFTGANVLTF.

This chain joins TRBV2 and TRBJ1-2, with D possibly being TRBD1 (6 bases). The V end lost 7 bases, the J end lost 6 bases, and 21 bases lay between the germline ends. The germline gives CDR1 SNHLY, CDR2 FYNNEI. The CDR3 is made up of 15 amino acids. CDR3 nucleotide sequence: TGTGCCAGCAAATCACAGGGCTTAAGTCTGGATGGCTACACCTTC. It specifies CASKSQGLSLDGYTF.